These 15 T cell receptor beta chains were all obtained from the same sample, sequenced in a study of breast tumors, draining lymph nodes, adjacent tissues. TCRdb re-analysed the multiplex PCR reads in MiXCR, keeping a single row per CDR3 protein. The repertoire has about 46,000 distinct CDR3 sequences, 20% to 25% of them found once; the top ten carry 8%. The material sequenced was breast tumor tissue. The receptors come from a female donor with breast cancer. Some clones in this sample may be carry-over from other donors' samples.

Ten or more counts support this clonotype. The rearrangement joins TRBV5-4 to TRBJ1-2; D is unclear. The CDR3 is 12 residues long. V shed 4 bases and J shed 6 bases, with 10 bases lying between them. CDR1 and CDR2 from the germline V gene are SGHNT and YYREEE (reference sequence). The CDR3 region is CASSANQNGYTF. In DNA form, the CDR3 reads TGTGCCAGCAGCGCCAACCAGAATGGCTACACCTTC. Using reference TRBV5-4 and TRBJ1-2 for the parts outside the CDR3, the full variable domain is ETGVTQSPTHLIKTRGQQVTLRCSSQSGHNTVSWYQQALGQGPQFIFQYYREEENGRGNFPPRFSGLQFPNYSSELNVNALELDDSALYLCASSANQNGYTFGSGTRLTVV.

The rearrangement joins TRBV20-1 to TRBJ2-5; D assignment may be TRBD1 or TRBD2 (5 bases each). This CDR3 has 13 amino acids. Trimming stripped 4 bases from V and 5 bases from J, with 14 bases between. In germline, CDR1 is DFQATT, CDR2 SNEGSKA (reference sequence). This chain's CDR3 is CSATGPSEETQYF. The DNA for the CDR3 is TGCAGTGCTACGGGACCCAGCGAGGAGACCCAGTACTTC.

CDR3 residues: CASSLVAGQYEQYF. CDR3 nucleotide sequence: TGTGCCAGCAGTTTAGTAGCGGGGCAGTACGAGCAGTACTTC. J is TRBJ2-7 and V is TRBV28; TRBD2 matches 8 bases. CDR1 is MDHEN, CDR2 SYDVKM, per germline. The CDR3 sequence is 14 residues long. V was pared by 2 bases and J by 4 bases, with 4 bases of the junction left unmatched.

In this sample, this clonotype turned up a few times. The V call is TRBV28, the J call TRBJ2-1; no definite D call. The V gene's germline CDR1 is MDHEN and CDR2 SYDVKM. There are 15 residues in the CDR3. V was clipped by 6 bases and J by 2 bases, with 14 bases between them. The CDR3 DNA reads TGTGCCAGCAGCTCGACCCTCCGGGCCTACAATGAGCAGTTCTTC. The encoded protein is CASSSTLRAYNEQFF. The whole variable domain, remainder taken from reference TRBV28 and TRBJ2-1, is DVKVTQSSRYLVKRTGEKVFLECVQDMDHENMFWYRQDPGLGLRLIYFSYDVKMKEKGDIPEGYSVSREKKERFSLILESASTNQTSMYLCASSSTLRAYNEQFFGPGTRLTVL.

This clonotype was seen many times. V and J are TRBV6-6 and TRBJ1-3; D is unresolved. Trimming took 2 bases from V and 0 from J, leaving 11 bases between them. CDR3 size: 16 residues. Germline V lookup: CDR1 MNHNY, CDR2 SVGAGI (reference sequence). CDR3 sequence: CASSYGGSRSGNTIYF. The CDR3 nucleotides read TGTGCCAGCAGTTACGGAGGTAGTCGCTCTGGAAACACCATATATTTT.

Concerning this clonotype itself: This may be a read error: a much more frequent sequence differs by one nucleotide. The chain is built from TRBV6-1 and TRBJ2-7; unclear D gene. V was pared by 3 bases and J by 9 bases, with 18 bases between. This CDR3 is built from 14 residues. Per the germline V gene, CDR1 is MNHNS and CDR2 is SASEGT. CDR3 sequence (DNA): TGTGCCAGCAGTGAGGCCACAGAGTCCCACGGGCAGTACTTC. It codes for CASSEATESHGQYF.

This clonotype showed up many times. This chain joins TRBV7-9 and TRBJ2-2; 7 positions match TRBD1. The CDR3 length is 16 residues. Per germline, CDR1 SEHNR and CDR2 FQNEAQ (reference sequence). The J segment lost 6 bases and the V segment lost 5 bases, leaving 12 bases of the junction unmatched. The CDR3 loop is CASSPTGERRAGELFF. CDR3 bases: TGTGCCAGCAGCCCCACAGGGGAACGAAGAGCCGGGGAGCTGTTTTTT.

The table lists this clonotype with many counts. This rearrangement joins TRBV2 to TRBJ2-5, with D perhaps matching TRBD1 (7 bases). The CDR3 sequence is 12 residues long. Deletions cut 6 bases from V and 5 bases from J, with 10 bases between. Germline V CDR1 and CDR2: SNHLY, FYNNEI. In DNA form, the CDR3 reads TGTGCCAGCAGGACAGGGACTGAGACCCAGTACTTC. It codes for CASRTGTETQYF.

For this clonotype: Its ends do not fully match the called genes, so a read error is possible. The chain carries TRBV14 and TRBJ2-3; D remains unclear. This CDR3 region has 14 residues. In germline, CDR1 is SGHDN, CDR2 FVKESK. CDR3 bases: TGTGCCGGCAGCCAACAGTCAGGCACAGATACGCAGTATTTT. Translation: CAGSQQSGTDTQYF.

This clonotype was seen ten or more times. The chain couples TRBV2 to TRBJ2-1, with 8 nucleotides matching TRBD2. The CDR3 length is 15 residues. Looked up from germline, CDR1 is SNHLY and CDR2 is FYNNEI. The V gene end was trimmed by 8 bases and the J gene end by 6 bases; junction bases not matched to a gene: 12. CDR3 sequence reads: CASRASGRGGNEQFF. For the CDR3, the DNA is TGTGCCAGCCGGGCTAGCGGGCGGGGAGGCAATGAGCAGTTCTTC.

This clonotype occurred many times. The chain links TRBV7-6 to TRBJ2-6; D not resolved. The V end lost 1 base, the J end lost 0 bases, and 13 bases lay between the germline ends. CDR1 SGHVS and CDR2 FNYEAQ come from the germline V gene. The CDR3 contains 18 residues. The CDR3 loop is CASSLVWADNSGANVLTF. The DNA of the CDR3 is TGTGCCAGCAGCTTAGTATGGGCAGACAACTCTGGGGCCAACGTCCTGACTTTC.

This clonotype has at least ten counts. The V gene is TRBV4-1, the J gene TRBJ2-1; 8 bases line up with TRBD2. Germline V gene data show CDR1 as MGHRA and CDR2 as YSYEKL. Trimming cost V 4 bases and J 6 bases; bases outside gene matches: 8. The CDR3 sequence is 15 residues long. The CDR3 DNA reads as TGCGCCAGCAGCCTTCTAGCGGGTCCTTCCAATGAGCAGTTCTTC. Translated, it gives CASSLLAGPSNEQFF.

This clonotype was recorded at least ten times. The chain uses TRBV6-1 and TRBJ1-2; 7 bases map to TRBD1. This CDR3 has 15 residues. The V and J ends lost 2 bases and 0 bases, in that order; junction bases with no gene match: 3. Germline loops: CDR1 MNHNS, CDR2 SASEGT. The DNA of the CDR3 is TGTGCCAGCAGTGAATATGGGACAGCTAACTATGGCTACACCTTC. It translates to CASSEYGTANYGYTF.

This clonotype was recorded many times. V usage is TRBV9 and J usage is TRBJ2-3, with D possibly being TRBD2 (6 bases). Germline CDR1 is SGDLS and CDR2 is YYNGEE. The CDR3 covers 14 residues. V gave up 4 bases and J gave up 2 bases, with 11 bases separating them. The CDR3 DNA follows: TGTGCCAGCAGCCCCCGACTAGACACAGATACGCAGTATTTT. As protein: CASSPRLDTDTQYF. The whole variable domain, remainder taken from reference TRBV9 and TRBJ2-3, is DSGVTQTPKHLITATGQRVTLRCSPRSGDLSVYWYQQSLDQGLQFLIQYYNGEERAKGNILERFSAQQFPDLHSELNLSSLELGDSALYFCASSPRLDTDTQYFGPGTRLTVL.

In its sample, this clonotype is medium-sized (0.01 to 0.1%). This chain connects TRBV19 to TRBJ1-2; possibly TRBD1 for D (5 bases). The length of the CDR3 is 15 residues. V lost 5 bases to trimming and J lost 8 bases, with 21 bases between them. CDR1 is LNHDA and CDR2 is SQIVND in the germline V gene (reference sequence). This chain's CDR3 is CASSFHAGYRPGYTF. CDR3 bases: TGTGCCAGTAGTTTCCATGCAGGGTATCGTCCCGGCTACACCTTC.